This TCR beta chain was profiled in a study of shared clonotypes between healthy human individuals. J gave up 6 bases and V 0 bases, and 2 bases lay outside the gene matches. The CDR3 contains 13 residues. Germline V lookup: CDR1 GTSNPN, CDR2 SVGIG (reference sequence). At a deep level, the assay was run. The protocol was immunoSEQ multiplex PCR, while the TCRdb copy is restricted to in-frame clones and leaves out a portion. The repertoire holds around 2.5 million clones, with approximately 93% as singletons. This clone occurred a few times. Other DNA sequences in the same sample also yield this CDR3. The origin of this receptor is a man between 18 and 35 years old in good health. Some clones in this sample may be carry-over from other donors' samples. Sequenced: naive CD4+ T cells from PBMCs. This sample's subset: CD45RA+ positively selected. The gene calls are TRBV30 and TRBJ1-2; 9 bases match TRBD1. The CDR3: CAWSVRTGDGYTF. The CDR3 nucleotides read TGTGCCTGGAGTGTAAGGACAGGGGATGGCTACACCTTC.